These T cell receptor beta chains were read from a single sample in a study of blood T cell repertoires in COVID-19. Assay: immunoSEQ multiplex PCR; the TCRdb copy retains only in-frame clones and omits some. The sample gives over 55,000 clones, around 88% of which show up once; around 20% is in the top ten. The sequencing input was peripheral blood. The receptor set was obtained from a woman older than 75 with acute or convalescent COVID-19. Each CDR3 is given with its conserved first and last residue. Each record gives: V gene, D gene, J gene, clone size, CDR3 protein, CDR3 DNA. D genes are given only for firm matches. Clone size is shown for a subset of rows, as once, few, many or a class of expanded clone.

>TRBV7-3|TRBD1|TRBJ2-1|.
CASSLRQGNGNEQFF
TGTGCCAGCAGCTTAAGACAGGGTAACGGCAATGAGCAGTTCTTC
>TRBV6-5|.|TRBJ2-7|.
CASGQGLNEQYF
TGTGCCAGTGGGCAGGGGTTGAACGAGCAGTACTTC
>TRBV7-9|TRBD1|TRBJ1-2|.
CASSPRRQQGARGYGYTF
TGTGCCAGCAGCCCGAGGAGACAACAGGGGGCTAGGGGCTATGGCTACACCTTC
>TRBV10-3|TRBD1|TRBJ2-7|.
CAISESTGVGQYF
TGTGCCATCAGTGAGTCGACAGGGGTTGGGCAGTACTTC
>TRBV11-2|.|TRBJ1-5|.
CASSLDRWSQPQHF
TGTGCCAGCAGCTTAGACAGATGGAGTCAGCCCCAGCATTTT
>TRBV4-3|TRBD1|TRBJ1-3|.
CASSQGTGTGPGNTIYF
TGCGCCAGCAGCCAAGGTACCGGGACAGGTCCTGGAAACACCATATATTTT
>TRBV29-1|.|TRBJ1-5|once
CSVEGAVGQPQHF
TGCAGCGTTGAGGGGGCCGTGGGTCAGCCCCAGCATTTT
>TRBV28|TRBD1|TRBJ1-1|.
CASRYRGTEAFF
TGTGCCAGCAGGTACAGGGGAACTGAAGCTTTCTTT
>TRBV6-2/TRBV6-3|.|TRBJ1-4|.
CASSKTGRNDEKLFF
TGTGCCAGCAGTAAAACCGGGAGAAACGATGAAAAACTGTTTTTT
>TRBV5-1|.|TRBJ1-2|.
CASSSGSSYGYTF
TGCGCCAGCAGCTCAGGTTCGTCCTATGGCTACACCTTC